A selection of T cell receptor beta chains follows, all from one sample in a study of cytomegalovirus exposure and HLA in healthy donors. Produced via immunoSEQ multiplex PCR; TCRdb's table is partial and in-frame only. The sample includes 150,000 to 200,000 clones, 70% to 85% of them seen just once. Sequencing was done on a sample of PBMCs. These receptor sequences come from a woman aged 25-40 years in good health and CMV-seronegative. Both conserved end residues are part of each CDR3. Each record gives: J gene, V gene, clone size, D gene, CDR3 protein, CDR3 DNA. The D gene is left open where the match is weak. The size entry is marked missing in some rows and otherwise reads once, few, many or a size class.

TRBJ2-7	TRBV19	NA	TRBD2	CASSIDGTRSSYEQYF	TGTGCCAGTAGTATAGATGGGACTAGGAGCTCCTACGAGCAGTACTTC
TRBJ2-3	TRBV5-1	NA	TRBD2	CASSLSGGRLTDTQYF	TGCGCCAGCAGCTTATCCGGCGGGAGGCTAACAGATACGCAGTATTTT
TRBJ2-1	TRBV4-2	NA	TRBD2	CASSQLASGFNEQFF	TGTGCCAGCAGCCAACTAGCTAGCGGATTCAATGAGCAGTTCTTC
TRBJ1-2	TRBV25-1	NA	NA	CASSPAGVYGYTF	TGTGCCAGCAGCCCGGCGGGGGTCTATGGCTACACCTTC
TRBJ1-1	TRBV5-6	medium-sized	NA	CASSLVPDYMNTEAFF	TGTGCCAGCAGCTTGGTGCCGGACTACATGAACACTGAAGCTTTCTTT
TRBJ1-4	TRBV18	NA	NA	CASSPEQGWGEKLFF	TGTGCCAGCTCACCCGAACAGGGTTGGGGCGAAAAACTGTTTTTT
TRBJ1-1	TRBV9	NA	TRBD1	CASSQTGGGHEAFF	TGTGCCAGCAGCCAGACAGGGGGCGGCCATGAAGCTTTCTTT
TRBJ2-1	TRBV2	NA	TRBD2	CASSPLAAGGTYNEQFF	TGTGCCAGCAGTCCCCTGGCAGCGGGAGGGACCTACAATGAGCAGTTCTTC
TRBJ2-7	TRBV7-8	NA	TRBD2	CASSSGILGGVNEQYF	TGTGCCAGCAGCTCCGGGATATTGGGGGGGGTGAACGAGCAGTACTTC
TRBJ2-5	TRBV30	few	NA	CAWSKIMGETQYF	TGTGCCTGGAGTAAGATCATGGGCGAGACCCAGTACTTC
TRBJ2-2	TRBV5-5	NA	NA	CASSFGTTGELFF	TGTGCCAGCAGCTTTGGGACAACCGGGGAGCTGTTTTTT
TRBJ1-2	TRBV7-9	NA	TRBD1	CASSLVVTGGHGYTF	TGTGCCAGCAGCTTAGTAGTCACAGGGGGACATGGCTACACCTTC
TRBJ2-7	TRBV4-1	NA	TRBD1	CASRPQTGDFYEQYF	TGCGCCAGCAGGCCCCAGACAGGGGATTTCTACGAGCAGTACTTC
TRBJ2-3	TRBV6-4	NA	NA	CASKRAGIATDTQYF	TGTGCCAGCAAACGGGCGGGGATTGCCACAGATACGCAGTATTTT
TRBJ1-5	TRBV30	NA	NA	CAWTQLVVSNQPQHF	TGTGCCTGGACGCAACTAGTGGTCAGCAATCAGCCCCAGCATTTT
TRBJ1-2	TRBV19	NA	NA	CASSITGTSYGYTF	TGTGCCAGTAGTATTACAGGGACCTCCTATGGCTACACCTTC
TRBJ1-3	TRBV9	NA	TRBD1	CASSVADRGNTIYF	TGTGCCAGCAGCGTAGCGGACAGGGGAAACACCATATATTTT
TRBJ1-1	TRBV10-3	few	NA	CAISGVSPQEGTEAFF	TGTGCCATCAGTGGCGTGTCTCCCCAGGAGGGCACTGAAGCTTTCTTT
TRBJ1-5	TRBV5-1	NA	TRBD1	CASSFGTGGSNQPQHF	TGCGCCAGCAGCTTTGGGACAGGTGGGAGCAATCAGCCCCAGCATTTT
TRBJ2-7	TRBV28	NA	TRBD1	CATRQGTGEQYF	TGTGCCACCAGACAGGGGACGGGCGAGCAGTACTTC
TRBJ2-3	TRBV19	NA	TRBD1	CARKGVNGTGGSDTQYF	TGTGCCAGGAAGGGGGTAAACGGGACAGGGGGCTCAGATACGCAGTATTTT
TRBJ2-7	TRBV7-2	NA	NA	CASSARGGGVYEQYF	TGTGCCAGCAGCGCCCGAGGGGGTGGGGTTTACGAGCAGTACTTC
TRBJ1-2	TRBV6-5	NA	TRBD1	CASCWDRGVEGYTF	TGTGCCAGCTGCTGGGACAGGGGAGTCGAAGGCTACACCTTC
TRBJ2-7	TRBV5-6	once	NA	CASSFNPWLSEQYF	TGTGCCAGCAGCTTCAACCCCTGGCTTTCCGAGCAGTACTTC
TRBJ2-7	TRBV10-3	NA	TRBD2	CAISGLAGVYEQYF	TGTGCCATCAGTGGACTAGCGGGAGTGTACGAGCAGTACTTC
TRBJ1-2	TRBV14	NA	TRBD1	CASSPDRTYGYTF	TGCGCCAGCAGCCCGGACAGGACCTATGGCTACACCTTC
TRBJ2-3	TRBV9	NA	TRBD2	CASSVSSGGDTQYF	TGTGCCAGCAGCGTATCTAGCGGGGGGGATACGCAGTATTTT
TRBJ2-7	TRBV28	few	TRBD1	CASSFPGQGSYEQYF	TGTGCCAGCAGTTTCCCGGGACAGGGTTCCTACGAGCAGTACTTC
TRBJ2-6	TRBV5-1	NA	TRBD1	CASSSGTGTNVLTF	TGCGCCAGCAGCTCAGGGACAGGTACCAACGTCCTGACTTTC
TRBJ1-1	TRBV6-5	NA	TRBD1	CASRLTGGTEAFF	TGTGCCAGCAGATTAACAGGGGGAACTGAAGCTTTCTTT
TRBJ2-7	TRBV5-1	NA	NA	CASSLPRSGGYEQYF	TGCGCCAGCAGCCTTCCAAGGAGCGGCGGTTACGAGCAGTACTTC
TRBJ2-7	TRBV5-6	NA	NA	CASSPTPDSYEQYF	TGTGCCAGCAGCCCAACCCCAGATTCCTACGAGCAGTACTTC
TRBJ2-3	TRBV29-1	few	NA	CSIDGGVTQYF	TGCAGTATCGATGGCGGAGTTACGCAGTATTTT
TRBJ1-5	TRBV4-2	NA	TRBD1	CASSQSRGDYQPQHF	TGTGCCAGCAGCCAGAGCAGGGGGGACTATCAGCCCCAGCATTTT
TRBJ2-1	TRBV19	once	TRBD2	CASSIALAGGRGGKNEQFF	TGTGCCAGTAGTATAGCGCTAGCGGGGGGGCGTGGCGGAAAAAATGAGCAGTTCTTC
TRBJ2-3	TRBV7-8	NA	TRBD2	CASSLVSSGSGDTQYF	TGTGCCAGCAGCTTAGTGTCTAGCGGGAGTGGAGATACGCAGTATTTT
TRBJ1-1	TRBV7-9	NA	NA	CASSSLVDSEAFF	TGTGCCAGCAGCTCCCTAGTTGACTCTGAAGCTTTCTTT
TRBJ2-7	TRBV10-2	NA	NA	CASSEGPLTGYEQYF	TGCGCCAGCAGTGAGGGCCCCCTAACGGGATACGAGCAGTACTTC
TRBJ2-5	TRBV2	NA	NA	CASRSGAGETQYF	TGTGCCAGCAGGTCGGGAGCAGGAGAGACCCAGTACTTC
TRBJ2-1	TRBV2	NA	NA	CASRGVGQFF	TGTGCCAGCAGGGGCGTTGGGCAGTTCTTC
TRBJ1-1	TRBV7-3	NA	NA	CASSLNSQVTEAFF	TGTGCCAGCAGCTTAAACTCGCAGGTCACTGAAGCTTTCTTT
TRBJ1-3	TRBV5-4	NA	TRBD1	CASSRDRGFGNTIYF	TGTGCCAGCAGCCGGGACAGGGGGTTTGGAAACACCATATATTTT
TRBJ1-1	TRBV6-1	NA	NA	CASRETGTFEAFF	TGTGCCAGCAGAGAAACCGGGACATTCGAGGCTTTCTTT
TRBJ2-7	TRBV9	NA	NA	CASSVAREAVLSYEQYF	TGTGCCAGCAGCGTAGCCCGGGAAGCGGTGCTCTCCTACGAGCAGTACTTC
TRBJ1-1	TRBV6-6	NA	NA	CASRVAGNTEAFF	TGTGCCAGCAGAGTCGCGGGGAACACTGAAGCTTTCTTT
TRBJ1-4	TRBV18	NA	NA	CASSPRSGHTREKLFF	TGTGCCAGCTCACCACGCTCTGGACATACCCGTGAAAAACTGTTTTTT
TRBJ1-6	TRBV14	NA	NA	CASSLYLSPLHF	TGTGCCAGCAGCCTCTATCTCTCACCCCTCCACTTT
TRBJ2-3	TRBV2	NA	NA	CASDRDSPADTQYF	TGTGCCAGCGATCGGGACTCCCCCGCAGATACGCAGTATTTT
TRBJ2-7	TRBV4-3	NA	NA	CASSQDSSSSYEQYF	TGCGCCAGCAGCCAAGATTCTAGCAGCTCCTACGAGCAGTACTTC
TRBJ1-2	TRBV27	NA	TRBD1	CASSFLQGGYGYTF	TGTGCCAGCAGTTTTTTGCAGGGGGGCTATGGCTACACCTTC
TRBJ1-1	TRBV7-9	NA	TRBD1	CASSRGQGASEAFF	TGTGCCAGCAGCCGGGGACAGGGGGCTTCTGAAGCTTTCTTT